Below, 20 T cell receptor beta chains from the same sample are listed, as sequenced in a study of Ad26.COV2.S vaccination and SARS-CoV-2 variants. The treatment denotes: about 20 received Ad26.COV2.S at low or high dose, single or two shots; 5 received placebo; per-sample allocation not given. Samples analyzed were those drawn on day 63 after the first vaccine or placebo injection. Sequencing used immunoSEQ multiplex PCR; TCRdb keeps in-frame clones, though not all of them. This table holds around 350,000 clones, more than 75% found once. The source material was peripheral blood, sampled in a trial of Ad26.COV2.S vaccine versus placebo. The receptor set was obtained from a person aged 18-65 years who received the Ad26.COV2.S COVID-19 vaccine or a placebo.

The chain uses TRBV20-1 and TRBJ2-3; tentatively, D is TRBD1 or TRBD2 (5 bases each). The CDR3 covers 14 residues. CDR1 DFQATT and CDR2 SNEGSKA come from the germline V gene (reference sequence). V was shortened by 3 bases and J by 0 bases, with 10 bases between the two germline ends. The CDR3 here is CSASGDASTDTQYF. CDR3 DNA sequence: TGCAGTGCTAGTGGGGACGCTAGCACAGATACGCAGTATTTT.

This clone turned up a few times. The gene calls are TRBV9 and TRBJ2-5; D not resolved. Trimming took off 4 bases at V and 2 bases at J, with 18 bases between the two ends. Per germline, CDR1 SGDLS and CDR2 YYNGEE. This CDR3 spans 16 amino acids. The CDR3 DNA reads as TGTGCCAGCAGCATACAAGACCAGTTGGGTCAAGAGACCCAGTACTTC. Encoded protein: CASSIQDQLGQETQYF. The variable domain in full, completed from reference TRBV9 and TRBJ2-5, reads DSGVTQTPKHLITATGQRVTLRCSPRSGDLSVYWYQQSLDQGLQFLIQYYNGEERAKGNILERFSAQQFPDLHSELNLSSLELGDSALYFCASSIQDQLGQETQYFGPGTRLLVL.

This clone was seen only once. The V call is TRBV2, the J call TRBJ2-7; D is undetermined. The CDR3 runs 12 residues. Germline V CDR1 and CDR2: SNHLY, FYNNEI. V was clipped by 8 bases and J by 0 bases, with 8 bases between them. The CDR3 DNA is TGTGCCAGCCGGCAGTCCTCCTACGAGCAGTACTTC. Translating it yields CASRQSSYEQYF.

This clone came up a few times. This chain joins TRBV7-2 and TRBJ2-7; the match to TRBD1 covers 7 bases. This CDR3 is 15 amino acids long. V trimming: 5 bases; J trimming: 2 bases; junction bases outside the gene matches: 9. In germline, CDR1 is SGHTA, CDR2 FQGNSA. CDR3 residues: CASSPTRDSTYEQYF. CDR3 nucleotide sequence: TGTGCCAGCAGCCCTACCCGGGACAGCACCTACGAGCAGTACTTC.

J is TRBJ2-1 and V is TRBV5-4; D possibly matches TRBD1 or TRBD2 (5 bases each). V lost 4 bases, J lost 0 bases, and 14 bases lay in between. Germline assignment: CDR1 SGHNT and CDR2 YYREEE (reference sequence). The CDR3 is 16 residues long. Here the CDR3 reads CASSGGRLSSYNEQFF. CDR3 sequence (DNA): TGTGCCAGCAGCGGGGGACGACTTAGCTCCTACAATGAGCAGTTCTTC.

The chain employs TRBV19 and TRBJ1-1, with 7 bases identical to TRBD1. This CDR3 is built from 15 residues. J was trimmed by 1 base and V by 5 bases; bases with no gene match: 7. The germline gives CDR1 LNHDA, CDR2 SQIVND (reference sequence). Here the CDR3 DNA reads TGTGCCAGTAGTCCCTGGACAGGACCGAACACTGAAGCTTTCTTT. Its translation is CASSPWTGPNTEAFF.

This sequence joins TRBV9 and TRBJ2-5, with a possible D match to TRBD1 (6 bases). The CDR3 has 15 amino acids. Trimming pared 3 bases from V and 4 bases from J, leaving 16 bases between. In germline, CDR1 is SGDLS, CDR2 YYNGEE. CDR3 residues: CASSATVGAGETQYF. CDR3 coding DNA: TGTGCCAGCAGCGCCACCGTGGGGGCGGGAGAGACCCAGTACTTC.

CDR3 nucleotide sequence: TGTGCCAGCAGCTTGGCGAGCAGCGGCCTCTACAATGAGCAGTTCTTC. Translation: CASSLASSGLYNEQFF. V usage is TRBV5-4 and J usage is TRBJ2-1; TRBD2 might be the D (5 bases). Germline V gene sequence: CDR1 SGHNT, CDR2 YYREEE (reference sequence). This CDR3 region has 16 residues. Between the trimmed V and J ends, which lost 0 bases and 3 bases, there was a span of 13 bases. The variable domain in full, completed from reference TRBV5-4 and TRBJ2-1, reads ETGVTQSPTHLIKTRGQQVTLRCSSQSGHNTVSWYQQALGQGPQFIFQYYREEENGRGNFPPRFSGLQFPNYSSELNVNALELDDSALYLCASSLASSGLYNEQFFGPGTRLTVL.

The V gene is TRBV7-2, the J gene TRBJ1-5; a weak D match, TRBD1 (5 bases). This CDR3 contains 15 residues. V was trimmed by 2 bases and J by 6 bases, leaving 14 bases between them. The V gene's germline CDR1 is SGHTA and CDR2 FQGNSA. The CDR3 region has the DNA TGTGCCAGCAGCTTATTGGGACGGGGCCTTCAGCCCCAGCATTTT. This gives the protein CASSLLGRGLQPQHF.

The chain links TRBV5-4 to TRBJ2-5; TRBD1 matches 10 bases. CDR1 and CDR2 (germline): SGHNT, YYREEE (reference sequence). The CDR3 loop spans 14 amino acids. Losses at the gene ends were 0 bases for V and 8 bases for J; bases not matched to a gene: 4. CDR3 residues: CASSLAGDRGTQYF. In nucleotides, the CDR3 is TGTGCCAGCAGCTTGGCAGGGGACAGGGGAACCCAGTACTTC.

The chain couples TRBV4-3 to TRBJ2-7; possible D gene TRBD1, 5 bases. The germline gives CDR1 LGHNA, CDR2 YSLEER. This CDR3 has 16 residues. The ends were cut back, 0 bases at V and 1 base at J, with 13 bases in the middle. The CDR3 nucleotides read TGCGCCAGCAGCCAAGATCTTCTAAGGGGTTCCTACGAGCAGTACTTC. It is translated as CASSQDLLRGSYEQYF.

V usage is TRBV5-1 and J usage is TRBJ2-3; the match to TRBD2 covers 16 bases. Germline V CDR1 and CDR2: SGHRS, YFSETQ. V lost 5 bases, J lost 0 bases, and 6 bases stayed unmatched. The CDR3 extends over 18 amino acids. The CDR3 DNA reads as TGCGCCAGCAGAACCGGGACTAGCGGGGGGGCCAGCACAGATACGCAGTATTTT. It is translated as CASRTGTSGGASTDTQYF.

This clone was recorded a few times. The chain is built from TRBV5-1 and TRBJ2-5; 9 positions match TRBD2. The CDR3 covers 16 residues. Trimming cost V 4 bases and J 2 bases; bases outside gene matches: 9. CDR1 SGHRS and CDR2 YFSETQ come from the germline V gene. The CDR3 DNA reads TGCGCCAGCAGCCCCAATAAAGCGGGGGGACAAGAGACCCAGTACTTC. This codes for CASSPNKAGGQETQYF.

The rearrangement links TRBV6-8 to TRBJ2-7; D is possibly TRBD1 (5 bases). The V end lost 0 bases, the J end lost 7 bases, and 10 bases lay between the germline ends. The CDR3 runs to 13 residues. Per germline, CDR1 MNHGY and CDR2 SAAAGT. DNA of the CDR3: TGTGCCAGCAGTTACTCGAATAGGGGAGAGCAGTACTTC. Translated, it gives CASSYSNRGEQYF.

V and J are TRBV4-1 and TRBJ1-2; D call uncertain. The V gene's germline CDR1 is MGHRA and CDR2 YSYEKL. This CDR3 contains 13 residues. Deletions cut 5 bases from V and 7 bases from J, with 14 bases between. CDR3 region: CASSTRHTSGYTF. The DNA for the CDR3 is TGCGCCAGCAGCACCCGCCATACCAGTGGCTACACCTTC.

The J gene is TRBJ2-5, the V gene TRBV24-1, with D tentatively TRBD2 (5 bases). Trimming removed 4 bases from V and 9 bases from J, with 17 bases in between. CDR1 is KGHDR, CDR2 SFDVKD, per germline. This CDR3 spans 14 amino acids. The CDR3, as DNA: TGTGCCACCAGTGACTCGGGCAGCGGCGTGGCCCAGTACTTC. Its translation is CATSDSGSGVAQYF.

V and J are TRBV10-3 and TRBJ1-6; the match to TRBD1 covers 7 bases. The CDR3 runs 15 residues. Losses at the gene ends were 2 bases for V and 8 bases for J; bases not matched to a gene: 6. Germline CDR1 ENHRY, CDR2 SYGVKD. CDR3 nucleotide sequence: TGTGCCATCAGTGAGGGGACAGCCTGGGATTCACCCCTCCACTTT. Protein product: CAISEGTAWDSPLHF.

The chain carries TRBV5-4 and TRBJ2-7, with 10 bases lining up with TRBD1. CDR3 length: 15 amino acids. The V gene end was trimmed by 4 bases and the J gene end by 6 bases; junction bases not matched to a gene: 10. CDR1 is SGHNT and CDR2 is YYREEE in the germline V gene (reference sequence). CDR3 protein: CASSLRQGARGEQYF. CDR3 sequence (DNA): TGTGCCAGCAGCCTAAGACAGGGGGCGCGGGGCGAGCAGTACTTC. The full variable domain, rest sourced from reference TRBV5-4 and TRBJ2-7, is ETGVTQSPTHLIKTRGQQVTLRCSSQSGHNTVSWYQQALGQGPQFIFQYYREEENGRGNFPPRFSGLQFPNYSSELNVNALELDDSALYLCASSLRQGARGEQYFGPGTRLTVT.

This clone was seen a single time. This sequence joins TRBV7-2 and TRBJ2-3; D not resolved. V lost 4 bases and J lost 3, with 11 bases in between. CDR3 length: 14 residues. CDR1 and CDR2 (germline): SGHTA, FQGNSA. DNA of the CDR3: TGTGCCAGCAGCTGGAATGCCGGAACAGATACGCAGTATTTT. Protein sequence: CASSWNAGTDTQYF.

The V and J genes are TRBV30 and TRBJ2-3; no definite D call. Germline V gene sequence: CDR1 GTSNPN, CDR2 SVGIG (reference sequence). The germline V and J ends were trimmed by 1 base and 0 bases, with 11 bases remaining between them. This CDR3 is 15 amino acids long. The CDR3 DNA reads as TGTGCCTGGAGTGCGGGCAGTGCCAGCACAGATACGCAGTATTTT. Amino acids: CAWSAGSASTDTQYF. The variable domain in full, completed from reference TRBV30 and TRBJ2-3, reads SQTIHQWPATLVQPVGSPLSLECTVEGTSNPNLYWYRQAAGRGLQLLFYSVGIGQISSEVPQNLSASRPQDRQFILSSKKLLLSDSGFYLCAWSAGSASTDTQYFGPGTRLTVL.